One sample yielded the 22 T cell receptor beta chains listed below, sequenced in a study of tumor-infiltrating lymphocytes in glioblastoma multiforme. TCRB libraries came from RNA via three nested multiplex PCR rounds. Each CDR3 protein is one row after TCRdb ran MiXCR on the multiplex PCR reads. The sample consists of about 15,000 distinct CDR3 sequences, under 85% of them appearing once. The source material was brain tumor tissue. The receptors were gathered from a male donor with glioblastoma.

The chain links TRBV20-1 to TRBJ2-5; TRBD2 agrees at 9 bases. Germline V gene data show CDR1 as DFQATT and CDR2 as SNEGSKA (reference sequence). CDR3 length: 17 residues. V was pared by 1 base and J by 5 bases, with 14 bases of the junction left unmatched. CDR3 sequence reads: CSARALSGRQGGETQYF. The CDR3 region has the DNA TGCAGTGCTAGAGCGTTAAGCGGGAGGCAGGGAGGGGAGACCCAGTACTTC.

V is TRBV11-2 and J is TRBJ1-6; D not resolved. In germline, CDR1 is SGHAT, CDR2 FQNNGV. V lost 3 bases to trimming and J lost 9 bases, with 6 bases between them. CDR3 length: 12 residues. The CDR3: CASSFNGSPLHF. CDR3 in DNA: TGTGCCAGCAGCTTTAATGGTTCACCCCTCCACTTT.

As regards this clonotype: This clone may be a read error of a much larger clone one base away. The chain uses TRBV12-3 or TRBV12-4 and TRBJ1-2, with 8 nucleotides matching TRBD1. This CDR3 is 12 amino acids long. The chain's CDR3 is CASSPGQAGYIF. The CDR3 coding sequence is TGTGCCAGCAGTCCGGGACAGGCTGGCTACATCTTC.

CDR3 DNA sequence: TGTGCCAGCAGTCCCGATAGCCGAGTAGATACGCAGTATTTT. This sequence encodes CASSPDSRVDTQYF. The V gene is TRBV12-3 or TRBV12-4, the J gene TRBJ2-3, with D hard to call. Trimming removed 5 bases from V and 5 bases from J, with 14 bases in between. The CDR3 extends over 14 amino acids.

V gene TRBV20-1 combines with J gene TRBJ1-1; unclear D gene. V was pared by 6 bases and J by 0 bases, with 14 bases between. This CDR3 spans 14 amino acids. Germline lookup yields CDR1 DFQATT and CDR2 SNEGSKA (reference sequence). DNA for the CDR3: TGCAGTGCACCGGAACAACCCATGAACACTGAAGCTTTCTTT. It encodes CSAPEQPMNTEAFF.

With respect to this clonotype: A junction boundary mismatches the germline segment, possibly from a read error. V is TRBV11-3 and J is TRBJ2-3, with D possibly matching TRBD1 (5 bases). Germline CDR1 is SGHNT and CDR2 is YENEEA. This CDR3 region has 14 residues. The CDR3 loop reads CACSFESQTDTQYF. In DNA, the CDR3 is TGTGCCTGCAGCTTTGAGAGTCAGACAGACACGCAGTATTTT.

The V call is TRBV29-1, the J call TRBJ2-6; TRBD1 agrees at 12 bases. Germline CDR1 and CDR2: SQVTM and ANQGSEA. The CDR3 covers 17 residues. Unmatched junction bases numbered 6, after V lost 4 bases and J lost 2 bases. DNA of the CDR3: TGCAGCGTTGGGGACAGGGGGCGAACCCCTGGGGCCAACGTCCTGACTTTC. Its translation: CSVGDRGRTPGANVLTF.

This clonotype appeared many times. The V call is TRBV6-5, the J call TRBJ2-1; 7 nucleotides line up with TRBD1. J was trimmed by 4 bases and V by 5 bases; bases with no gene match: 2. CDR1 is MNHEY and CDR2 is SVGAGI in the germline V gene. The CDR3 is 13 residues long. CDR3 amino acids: CASSRGQYNEQFF. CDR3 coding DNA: TGTGCCAGCAGTCGGGGACAGTACAATGAGCAGTTCTTC.

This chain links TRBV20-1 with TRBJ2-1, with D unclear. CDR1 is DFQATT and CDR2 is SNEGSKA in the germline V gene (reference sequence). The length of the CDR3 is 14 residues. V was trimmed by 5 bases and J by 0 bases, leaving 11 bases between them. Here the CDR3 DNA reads TGCAGTGCTGGAGTGTATAGCTCCTACAATGAGCAGTTCTTC. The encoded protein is CSAGVYSSYNEQFF.

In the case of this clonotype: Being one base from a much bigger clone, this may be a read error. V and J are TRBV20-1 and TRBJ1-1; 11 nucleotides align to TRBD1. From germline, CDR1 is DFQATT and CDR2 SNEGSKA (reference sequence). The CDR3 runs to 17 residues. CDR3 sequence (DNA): TGCAATGCCCGACTCTCGGACAGGGGGCTTTGGAACACTGAAGCTTTCTTT. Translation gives CNARLSDRGLWNTEAFF.

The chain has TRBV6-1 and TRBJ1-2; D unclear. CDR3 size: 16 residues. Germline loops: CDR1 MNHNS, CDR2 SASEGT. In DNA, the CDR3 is TGTGCAAGCGGTGAAGTACCCCATGGGTGTACGGAGGGCTACACCTTC. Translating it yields CASGEVPHGCTEGYTF.

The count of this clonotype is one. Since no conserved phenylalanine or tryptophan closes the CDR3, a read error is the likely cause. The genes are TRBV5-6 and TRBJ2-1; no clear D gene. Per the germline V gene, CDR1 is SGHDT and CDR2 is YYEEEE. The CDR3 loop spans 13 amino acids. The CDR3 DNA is TGTGTCAGCAGCTCCGTTGCCTATAACGAGCAGTTCCTC. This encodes CVSSSVAYNEQFL.

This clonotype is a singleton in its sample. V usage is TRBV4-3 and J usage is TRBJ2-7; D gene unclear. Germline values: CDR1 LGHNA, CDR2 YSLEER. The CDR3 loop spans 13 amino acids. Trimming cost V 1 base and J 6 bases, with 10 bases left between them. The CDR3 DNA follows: TGCGCCAGCAGCCAAGGTCTCTCTCTCGAGCAGTACTTC. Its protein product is CASSQGLSLEQYF.

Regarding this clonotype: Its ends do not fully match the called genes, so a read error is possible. The CDR3 sequence: CSARRDILNYGYTF. The DNA for the CDR3 is TGCAGTGCTAGGAGGGACATTCTTAACTACGGCTACACCTTC. The chain employs TRBV20-1 and TRBJ1-2; possibly TRBD1 for D (6 bases). This CDR3 region has 14 residues. From germline, CDR1 is DFQATT and CDR2 SNEGSKA (reference sequence).

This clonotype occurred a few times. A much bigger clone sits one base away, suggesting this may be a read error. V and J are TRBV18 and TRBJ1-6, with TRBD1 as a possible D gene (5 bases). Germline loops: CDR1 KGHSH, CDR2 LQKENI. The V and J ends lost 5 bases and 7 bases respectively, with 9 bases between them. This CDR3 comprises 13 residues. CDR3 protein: CASSSGGNSPLHF. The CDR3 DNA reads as TGTGCCAGCTCATCGGGGGGAAATTCACCCCTCCACTTT.

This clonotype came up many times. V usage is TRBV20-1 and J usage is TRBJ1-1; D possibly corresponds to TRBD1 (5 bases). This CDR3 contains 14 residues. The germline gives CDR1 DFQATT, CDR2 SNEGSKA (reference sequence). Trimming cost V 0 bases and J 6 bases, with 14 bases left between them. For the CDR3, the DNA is TGCAGTGCTAGAGATGGGGGACTTGGGTCTGAAGCTTTCTTT. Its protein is CSARDGGLGSEAFF.

The CDR3 here is CASSQDRGLNSNQPQHF. The CDR3 region has the DNA TGCGCCAGCAGCCAAGATAGAGGTCTTAATAGCAATCAGCCCCAGCATTTT. This chain connects TRBV4-1 to TRBJ1-5; the D is unclear. The germline gives CDR1 MGHRA, CDR2 YSYEKL. The CDR3 covers 17 residues. Trimming removed 0 bases at V and 0 bases at J, with 12 bases between.

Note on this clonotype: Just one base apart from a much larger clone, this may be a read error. The DNA for the CDR3 is TGTGACACCAGTGACTCCAGAGGGGGCATCACAGATACGCAGTATTTT. Translating it yields CDTSDSRGGITDTQYF. The gene calls are TRBV24-1 and TRBJ2-3, with 7 bases lining up with TRBD1. In germline, CDR1 is KGHDR, CDR2 SFDVKD. The CDR3 contains 16 residues.

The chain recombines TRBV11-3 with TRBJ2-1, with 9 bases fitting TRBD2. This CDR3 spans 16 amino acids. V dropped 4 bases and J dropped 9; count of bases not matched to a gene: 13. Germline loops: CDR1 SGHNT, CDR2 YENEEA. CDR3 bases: TGTGCCAGCAGCTATCAAGGCGGGGGGGCGCGGGTTGAGCAGTTCTTC. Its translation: CASSYQGGGARVEQFF.

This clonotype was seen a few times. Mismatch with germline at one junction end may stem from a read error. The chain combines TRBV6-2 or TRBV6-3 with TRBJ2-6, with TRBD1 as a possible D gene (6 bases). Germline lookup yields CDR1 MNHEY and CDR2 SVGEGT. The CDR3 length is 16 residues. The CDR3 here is CASNPGAASWANVLTF. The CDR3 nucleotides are TGTGCCAGCAATCCAGGGGCTGCCTCTTGGGCCAACGTCCTGACTTTC.

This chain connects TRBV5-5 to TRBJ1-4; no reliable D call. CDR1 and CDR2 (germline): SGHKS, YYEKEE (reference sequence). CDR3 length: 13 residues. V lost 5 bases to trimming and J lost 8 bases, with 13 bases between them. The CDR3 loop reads CASSPDMGEKLFF. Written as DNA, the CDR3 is TGTGCCAGCAGTCCCGACATGGGGGAAAAACTGTTTTTT.

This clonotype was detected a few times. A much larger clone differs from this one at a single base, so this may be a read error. CDR3 protein: CASSLDPDRASEAFF. CDR3 bases: TGTGCCAGCAGCCTAGATCCTGACAGGGCCTCTGAAGCTTTCTTT. The genes are TRBV11-2 and TRBJ1-1; TRBD1 matches 7 bases. Germline-derived CDR1 and CDR2 are SGHAT and FQNNGV. The CDR3 loop spans 15 amino acids.